Shown below are 16 T cell receptor beta chains from a single sample sequenced in a study of CD8 T cells in Susac syndrome. Roughly 0.45 to 1 ug RNA was reverse transcribed with random hexamers. TCRdb passed the immunoSEQ multiplex PCR reads through MiXCR, listing each CDR3 protein once. The sample yields about 300,000 distinct CDR3 sequences, about 92% seen once. Sequenced: CD4+ T cells from PBMCs. The receptors shown here come from a human donor with multiple sclerosis.

Here the CDR3 reads CSATPGTSGSYEQYF. The DNA for the CDR3 is TGCAGTGCTACCCCCGGGACTAGCGGGAGTTACGAGCAGTACTTC. The rearrangement links TRBV20-1 to TRBJ2-7; 14 bases are a match to TRBD2. Germline V gene lookup returns CDR1 DFQATT and CDR2 SNEGSKA (reference sequence). With 4 bases clipped from V and 4 bases from J, the junction kept 6 bases outside the gene matches. The CDR3 totals 15 residues.

The J gene is TRBJ2-7, the V gene TRBV20-1, with a weak D call TRBD2 (5 bases). Looked up from germline, CDR1 is DFQATT and CDR2 is SNEGSKA (reference sequence). V lost 5 bases and J 0 bases, leaving 11 bases between the germline ends. The CDR3 spans 13 residues. CDR3 coding DNA: TGCAGTGCTGTGGACTCAAGCTCCTACGAGCAGTACTTC. It specifies CSAVDSSSYEQYF.

This rearrangement joins TRBV3-1 to TRBJ2-1; 9 nucleotides match TRBD2. The CDR3 has 16 residues. V gave up 4 bases and J gave up 7 bases; unmatched junction bases: 11. Germline V gene lookup returns CDR1 LGHDT and CDR2 YNNKEL (reference sequence). The CDR3 region is CASSLGAGGPVNEQFF. The CDR3 DNA is TGTGCCAGCAGCCTCGGCGCGGGAGGGCCGGTGAATGAGCAGTTCTTC.

The J gene is TRBJ2-3, the V gene TRBV7-2; D gene unclear. CDR3 length: 13 amino acids. V dropped 1 base and J dropped 9 bases, with 11 bases sitting between them. Germline CDR1 SGHTA, CDR2 FQGNSA. The CDR3 reads CASSLVMQSTQYF. As DNA, the CDR3 is TGTGCCAGCAGCTTAGTGATGCAGTCAACGCAGTATTTT.

The count of this clonotype is one. This chain links TRBV5-1 with TRBJ1-2; D uncertain. This CDR3 has 16 amino acids. Germline V lookup: CDR1 SGHRS, CDR2 YFSETQ. Trimming pared 4 bases from V and 7 bases from J, leaving 23 bases between. As DNA, the CDR3 is TGCGCCAGCAGCCCCCTTCGGGAGGGCCAAGGCGGTGGCTACACCTTC. This encodes CASSPLREGQGGGYTF.

The CDR3 DNA reads TGTGCCAGCAACCTTCAGGGCGGTAGCACAGATACGCAGTATTTT. It specifies CASNLQGGSTDTQYF. This chain uses TRBV12-3 or TRBV12-4 with TRBJ2-3, with D possibly TRBD1 on 5 matching bases. V was clipped by 7 bases and J by 0 bases, with 14 bases between them. The CDR3 consists of 15 residues.

In its sample, this clonotype was seen once. This rearrangement joins TRBV18 to TRBJ2-3; the D gene is possibly TRBD2 (6 bases). Germline V lookup: CDR1 KGHSH, CDR2 LQKENI. Trimming removed 2 bases at V and 2 bases at J, with 8 bases between. The CDR3 is 14 amino acids. For the CDR3, the DNA is TGTGCCAGCTCACCATTGCGGGACACAGATACGCAGTATTTT. Protein product: CASSPLRDTDTQYF. Using reference TRBV18 and TRBJ2-3 for the parts outside the CDR3, the full variable domain is NAGVMQNPRHLVRRRGQEARLRCSPMKGHSHVYWYRQLPEEGLKFMVYLQKENIIDESGMPKERFSAEFPKEGPSILRIQQVVRGDSAAYFCASSPLRDTDTQYFGPGTRLTVL.

The chain is built from TRBV7-3 and TRBJ2-2, with D unresolved. Germline-derived CDR1 and CDR2 are SGHTA and FQGTGA. V lost 1 base to trimming and J lost 0 bases, with 9 bases between them. This CDR3 is 16 amino acids long. The CDR3 nucleotides are TGTGCCAGCAGCTTAAGCTACCAGGCGAACACCGGGGAGCTGTTTTTT. This sequence encodes CASSLSYQANTGELFF.

This sequence joins TRBV14 and TRBJ2-7; D unclear. Germline CDR1 SGHDN, CDR2 FVKESK. Trimming removed 0 bases from V and 1 base from J, with 7 bases in between. The CDR3 spans 14 residues. The CDR3 bases are TGTGCCAGCAGCCAAGATCTTCGGTCCTACGAGCAGTACTTC. Protein sequence: CASSQDLRSYEQYF.

The chain links TRBV7-2 to TRBJ2-7, with a tentative D call TRBD2 (5 bases). The ends were cut back, 5 bases at V and 6 bases at J, with 20 bases in the middle. This CDR3 has 15 amino acids. Per the germline V gene, CDR1 is SGHTA and CDR2 is FQGNSA. DNA for the CDR3: TGTGCCAGCAGCGTTCAAGGAGGACCCGCTTCCGAGCAGTACTTC. Encoded protein: CASSVQGGPASEQYF.

The CDR3 sequence: CASSDSGLAGPSSYNEQFF. The CDR3 coding sequence is TGTGCCAGCAGCGACTCTGGACTAGCGGGGCCGAGCTCCTACAATGAGCAGTTCTTC. The V call is TRBV5-4, the J call TRBJ2-1, with 12 bases aligning to TRBD2. The germline V gene encodes CDR1 SGHNT and CDR2 YYREEE (reference sequence). V lost 4 bases, J lost 0 bases, and 11 bases stayed unmatched. The CDR3 extends over 19 amino acids.

The CDR3 DNA reads as TGTGCCAGCACCCTAGCGGGAAGGGGAGATACGCAGTATTTT. Its translation is CASTLAGRGDTQYF. The chain uses TRBV12-3 or TRBV12-4 and TRBJ2-3; TRBD2 matches at 9 bases. Trimming took 7 bases from V and 5 from J; bases not matched to a gene: 7. The CDR3 is 14 amino acids.

The chain uses TRBV24-1 and TRBJ1-1, with D perhaps TRBD1 (6 bases). Trimming stripped 3 bases from V and 6 bases from J, with 16 bases between. The CDR3 is made up of 15 amino acids. CDR1 and CDR2 (germline): KGHDR, SFDVKD. Written as DNA, the CDR3 is TGTGCCACCAGTGATCGTACAGGGTCTTCGGCTGAAGCTTTCTTT. Translating it yields CATSDRTGSSAEAFF.

This clonotype was counted a single time. This chain joins TRBV3-1 and TRBJ2-7, with 8 bases lining up with TRBD1. Germline CDR1 LGHDT, CDR2 YNNKEL (reference sequence). The J segment lost 2 bases and the V segment lost 4 bases, leaving 7 bases of the junction unmatched. This CDR3 contains 15 residues. CDR3 in amino acids: CASSPRTGIAYEQYF. As DNA, the CDR3 is TGTGCCAGCAGCCCCCGGACAGGGATCGCCTACGAGCAGTACTTC.

This clonotype occurred a few times. The V gene is TRBV6-2 or TRBV6-3, the J gene TRBJ1-2; no clear D. The CDR3 sequence is 13 residues long. V was pared by 3 bases and J by 5 bases, with 10 bases between. Germline V CDR1 and CDR2: MNHEY, SVGEGT. CDR3 loop: CASSYTRPYGYTF. CDR3 sequence (DNA): TGTGCCAGCAGTTATACCAGACCGTATGGCTACACCTTC.

This clonotype appeared a single time. The J gene is TRBJ1-1, the V gene TRBV6-1, with 9 bases fitting TRBD1. Trimming at V came to 7 bases and at J to 1 base, leaving 4 bases not matched to a gene. CDR1 is MNHNS, CDR2 SASEGT, per germline. The length of the CDR3 is 14 residues. The CDR3 reads CASTLDRGNTEAFF. The DNA of the CDR3 is TGTGCCAGCACCTTGGACAGGGGGAACACTGAAGCTTTCTTT.